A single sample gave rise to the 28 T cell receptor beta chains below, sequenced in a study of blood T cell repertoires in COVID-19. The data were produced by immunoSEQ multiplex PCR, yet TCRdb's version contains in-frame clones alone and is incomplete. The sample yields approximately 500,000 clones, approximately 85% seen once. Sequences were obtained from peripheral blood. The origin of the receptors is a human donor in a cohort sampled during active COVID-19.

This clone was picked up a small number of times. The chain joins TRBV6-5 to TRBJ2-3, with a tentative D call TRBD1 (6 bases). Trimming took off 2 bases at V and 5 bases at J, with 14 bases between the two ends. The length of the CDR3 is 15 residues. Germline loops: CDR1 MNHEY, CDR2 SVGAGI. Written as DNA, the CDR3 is TGTGCCAGCAGTTACGATCAGGGGTCGGGAGATACGCAGTATTTT. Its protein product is CASSYDQGSGDTQYF.

CDR3 nucleotides: TGTGCCAGCAGTTGGCAAGTGAACACTGAAGCTTTCTTT. Amino acids: CASSWQVNTEAFF. This rearrangement joins TRBV6-5 to TRBJ1-1; D gene uncertain. The length of the CDR3 is 13 residues. The V gene's germline CDR1 is MNHEY and CDR2 SVGAGI. Trimming took off 4 bases at V and 0 bases at J, with 6 bases between the two ends.

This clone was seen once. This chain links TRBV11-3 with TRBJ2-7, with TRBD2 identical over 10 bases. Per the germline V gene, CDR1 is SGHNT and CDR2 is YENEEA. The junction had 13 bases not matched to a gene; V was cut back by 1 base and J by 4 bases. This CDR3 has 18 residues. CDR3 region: CASSLVPLLAGRRYEQYF. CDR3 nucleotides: TGTGCCAGCAGCTTAGTCCCCCTACTAGCGGGGAGACGATACGAGCAGTACTTC.

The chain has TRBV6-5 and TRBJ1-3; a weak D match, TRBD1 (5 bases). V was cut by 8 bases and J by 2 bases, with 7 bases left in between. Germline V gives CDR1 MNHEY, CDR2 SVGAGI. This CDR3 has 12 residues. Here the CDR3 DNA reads TGTGCCAGCGAGACAGCTGGAAACACCATATATTTT. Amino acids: CASETAGNTIYF.

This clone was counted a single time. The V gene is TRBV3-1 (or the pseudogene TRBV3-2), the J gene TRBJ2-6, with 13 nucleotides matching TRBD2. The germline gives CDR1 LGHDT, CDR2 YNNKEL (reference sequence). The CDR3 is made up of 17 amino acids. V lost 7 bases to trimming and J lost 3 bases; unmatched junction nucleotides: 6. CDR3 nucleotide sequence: TGTGCCAGCACGACTAGCGGGAGGACGATTGGGGCCAACGTCCTGACTTTC. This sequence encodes CASTTSGRTIGANVLTF.

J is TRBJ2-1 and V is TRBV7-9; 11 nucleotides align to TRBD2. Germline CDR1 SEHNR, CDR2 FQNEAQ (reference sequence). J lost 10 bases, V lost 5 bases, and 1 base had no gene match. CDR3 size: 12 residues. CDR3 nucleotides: TGTGCCAGCAGCGCTAGCGGGAGGGAGCAGTTCTTC. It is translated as CASSASGREQFF.

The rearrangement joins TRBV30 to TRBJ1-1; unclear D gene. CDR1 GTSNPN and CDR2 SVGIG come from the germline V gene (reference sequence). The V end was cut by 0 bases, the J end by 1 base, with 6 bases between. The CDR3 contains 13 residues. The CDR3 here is CAWSVQSNTEAFF. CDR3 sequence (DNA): TGTGCCTGGAGTGTACAATCGAACACTGAAGCTTTCTTT.

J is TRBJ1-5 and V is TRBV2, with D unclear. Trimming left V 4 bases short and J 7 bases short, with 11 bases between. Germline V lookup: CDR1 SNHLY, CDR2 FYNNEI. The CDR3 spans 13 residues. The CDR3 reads CASSAEVDQPQHF. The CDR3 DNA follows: TGTGCCAGCAGTGCCGAGGTTGACCAGCCCCAGCATTTT.

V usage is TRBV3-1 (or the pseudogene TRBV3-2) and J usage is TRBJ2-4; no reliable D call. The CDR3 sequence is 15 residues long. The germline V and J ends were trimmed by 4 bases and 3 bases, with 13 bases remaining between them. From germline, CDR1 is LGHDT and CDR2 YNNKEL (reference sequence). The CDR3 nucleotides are TGTGCCAGCAGCCCCGGCCCAGGAATCAAAAACATTCAGTACTTC. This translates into CASSPGPGIKNIQYF.

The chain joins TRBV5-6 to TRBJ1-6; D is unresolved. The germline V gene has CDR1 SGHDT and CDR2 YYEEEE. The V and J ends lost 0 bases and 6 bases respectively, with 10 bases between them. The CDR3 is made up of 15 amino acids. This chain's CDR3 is CASSLGALFNSPLHF. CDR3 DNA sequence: TGTGCCAGCAGCTTGGGGGCCCTTTTTAATTCACCCCTCCACTTT.

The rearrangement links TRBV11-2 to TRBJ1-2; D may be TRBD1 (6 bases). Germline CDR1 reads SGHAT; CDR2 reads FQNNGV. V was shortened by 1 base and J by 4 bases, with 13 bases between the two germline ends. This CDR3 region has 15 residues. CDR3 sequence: CASSLGEGGSYGYTF. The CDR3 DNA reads TGTGCCAGCAGCTTAGGGGAGGGGGGAAGCTATGGCTACACCTTC.

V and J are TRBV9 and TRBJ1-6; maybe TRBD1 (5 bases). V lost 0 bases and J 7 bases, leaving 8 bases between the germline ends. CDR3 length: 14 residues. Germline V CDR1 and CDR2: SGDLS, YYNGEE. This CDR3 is CASSVVQGNSPLHF. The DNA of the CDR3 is TGTGCCAGCAGCGTAGTCCAGGGAAATTCACCCCTCCACTTT.

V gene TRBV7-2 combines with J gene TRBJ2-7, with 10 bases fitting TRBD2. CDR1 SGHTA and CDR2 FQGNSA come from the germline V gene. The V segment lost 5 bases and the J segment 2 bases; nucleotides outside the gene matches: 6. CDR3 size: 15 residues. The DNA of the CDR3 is TGTGCCAGCAGCGTGAGGACTAGCGGACCCTACGAGCAGTACTTC. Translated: CASSVRTSGPYEQYF. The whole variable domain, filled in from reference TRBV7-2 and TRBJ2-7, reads GAGVSQSPSNKVTEKGKDVELRCDPISGHTALYWYRQSLGQGLEFLIYFQGNSAPDKSGLPSDRFSAERTGGSVSTLTIQRTQQEDSAVYLCASSVRTSGPYEQYFGPGTRLTVT.

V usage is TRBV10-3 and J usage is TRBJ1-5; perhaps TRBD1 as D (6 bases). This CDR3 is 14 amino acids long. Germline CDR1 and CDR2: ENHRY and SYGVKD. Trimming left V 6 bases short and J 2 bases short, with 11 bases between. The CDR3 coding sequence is TGTGCCATCAGCACCTCAGGGGGCAATCAGCCCCAGCATTTT. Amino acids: CAISTSGGNQPQHF.

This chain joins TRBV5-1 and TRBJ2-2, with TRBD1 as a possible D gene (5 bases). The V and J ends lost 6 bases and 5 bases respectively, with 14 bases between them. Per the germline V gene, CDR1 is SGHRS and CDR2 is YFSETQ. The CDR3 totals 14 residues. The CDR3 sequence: CASTPIGVTGELFF. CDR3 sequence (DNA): TGCGCCAGCACCCCGATAGGGGTGACCGGGGAGCTGTTTTTT.

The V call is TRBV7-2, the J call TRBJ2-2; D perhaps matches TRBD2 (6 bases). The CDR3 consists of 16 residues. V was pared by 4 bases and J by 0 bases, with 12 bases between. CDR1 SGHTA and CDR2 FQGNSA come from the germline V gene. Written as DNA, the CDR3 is TGTGCCAGCAGCTCCCAGGGACTCTCGAACACCGGGGAGCTGTTTTTT. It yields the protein CASSSQGLSNTGELFF.

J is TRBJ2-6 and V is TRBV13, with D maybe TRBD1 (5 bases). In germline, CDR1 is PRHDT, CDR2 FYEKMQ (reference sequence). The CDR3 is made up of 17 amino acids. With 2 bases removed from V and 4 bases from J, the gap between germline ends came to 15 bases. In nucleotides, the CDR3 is TGTGCCAGCAGCTTACAGGGATCCTCGGGCGGGGCCAACGTCCTGACTTTC. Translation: CASSLQGSSGGANVLTF.

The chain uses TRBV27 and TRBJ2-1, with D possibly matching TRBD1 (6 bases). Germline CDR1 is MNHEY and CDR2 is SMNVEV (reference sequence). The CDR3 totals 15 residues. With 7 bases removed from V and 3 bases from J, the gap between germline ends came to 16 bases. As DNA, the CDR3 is TGTGCCAGCACTGGGAGCTGGGGGCGCTACAATGAGCAGTTCTTC. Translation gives CASTGSWGRYNEQFF.

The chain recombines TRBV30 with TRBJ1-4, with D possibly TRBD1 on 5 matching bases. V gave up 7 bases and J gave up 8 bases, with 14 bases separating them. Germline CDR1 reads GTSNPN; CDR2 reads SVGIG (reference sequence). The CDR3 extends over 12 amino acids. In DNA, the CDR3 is TGTGCCTCCAGAGGCCGGGGGGAAAAACTGTTTTTT. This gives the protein CASRGRGEKLFF.

This CDR3 is CASSPNRERYGYTF. The DNA of the CDR3 is TGTGCCAGCTCACCGAACAGGGAAAGGTATGGCTACACCTTC. The V call is TRBV18, the J call TRBJ1-2; a possible D gene is TRBD1 (6 bases). The V end was cut by 3 bases, the J end by 5 bases, with 13 bases between. Germline V gene lookup returns CDR1 KGHSH and CDR2 LQKENI. There are 14 residues in the CDR3.

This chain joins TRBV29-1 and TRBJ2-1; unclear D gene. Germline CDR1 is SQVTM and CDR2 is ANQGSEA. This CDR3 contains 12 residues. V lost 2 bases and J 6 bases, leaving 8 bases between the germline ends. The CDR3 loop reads CSVEWLSNEQFF. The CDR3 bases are TGCAGCGTTGAATGGTTGAGCAATGAGCAGTTCTTC.

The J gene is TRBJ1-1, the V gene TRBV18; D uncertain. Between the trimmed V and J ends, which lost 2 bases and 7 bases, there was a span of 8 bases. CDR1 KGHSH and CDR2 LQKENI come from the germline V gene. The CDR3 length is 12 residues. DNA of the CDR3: TGTGCCAGCTCACCAGTCCGGGGTGAAGCTTTCTTT. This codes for CASSPVRGEAFF. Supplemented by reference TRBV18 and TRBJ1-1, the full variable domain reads NAGVMQNPRHLVRRRGQEARLRCSPMKGHSHVYWYRQLPEEGLKFMVYLQKENIIDESGMPKERFSAEFPKEGPSILRIQQVVRGDSAAYFCASSPVRGEAFFGQGTRLTVV.

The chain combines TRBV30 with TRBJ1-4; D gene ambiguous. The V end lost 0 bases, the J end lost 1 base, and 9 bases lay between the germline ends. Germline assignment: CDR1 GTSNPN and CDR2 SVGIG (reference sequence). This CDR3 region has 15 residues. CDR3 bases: TGTGCCTGGAGTGTTTCCCCTCGAACTAATGAAAAACTGTTTTTT. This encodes CAWSVSPRTNEKLFF. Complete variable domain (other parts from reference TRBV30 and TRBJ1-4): SQTIHQWPATLVQPVGSPLSLECTVEGTSNPNLYWYRQAAGRGLQLLFYSVGIGQISSEVPQNLSASRPQDRQFILSSKKLLLSDSGFYLCAWSVSPRTNEKLFFGSGTQLSVL.

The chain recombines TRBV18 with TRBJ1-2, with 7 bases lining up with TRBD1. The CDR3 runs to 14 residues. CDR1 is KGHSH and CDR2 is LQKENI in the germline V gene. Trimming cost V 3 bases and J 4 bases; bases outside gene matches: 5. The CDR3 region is CASSPEAGGYGYTF. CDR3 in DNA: TGTGCCAGCTCACCCGAGGCAGGGGGCTATGGCTACACCTTC.

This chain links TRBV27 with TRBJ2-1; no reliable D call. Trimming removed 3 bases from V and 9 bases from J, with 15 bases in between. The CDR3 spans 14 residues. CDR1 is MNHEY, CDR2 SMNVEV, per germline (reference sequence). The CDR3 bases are TGTGCCAGCAGTTTCCGGGTTACTTCGGGTGAGCAGTTCTTC. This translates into CASSFRVTSGEQFF.

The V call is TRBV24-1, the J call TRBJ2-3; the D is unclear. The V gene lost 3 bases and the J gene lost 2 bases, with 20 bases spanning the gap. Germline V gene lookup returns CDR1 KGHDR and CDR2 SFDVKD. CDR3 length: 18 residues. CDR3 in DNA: TGTGCCACCAGTGATCCTCTAGGCACATCGACCTCCACAGATACGCAGTATTTT. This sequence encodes CATSDPLGTSTSTDTQYF.

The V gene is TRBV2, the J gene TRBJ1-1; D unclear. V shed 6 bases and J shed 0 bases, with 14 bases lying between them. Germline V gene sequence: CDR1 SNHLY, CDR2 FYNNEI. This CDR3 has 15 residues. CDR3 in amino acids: CASSQSGSMNTEAFF. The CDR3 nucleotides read TGTGCCAGCAGCCAAAGCGGGAGTATGAACACTGAAGCTTTCTTT.

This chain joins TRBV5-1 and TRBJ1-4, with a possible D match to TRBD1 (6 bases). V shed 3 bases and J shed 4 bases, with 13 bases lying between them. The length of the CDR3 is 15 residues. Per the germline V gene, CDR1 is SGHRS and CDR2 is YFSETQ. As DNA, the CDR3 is TGCGCCAGCAGCTCACAGGGAGCGATTAATGAAAAACTGTTTTTT. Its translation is CASSSQGAINEKLFF.